This entry features one T cell receptor beta chain sequence. Antigen: not known. Germline loops: CDR1 DFQATT, CDR2 SNEGSKA (reference sequence). CDR3 length: 15 residues. This entry belongs to a study of CXCR3-negative and CXCR3-positive naive CD8 T cells. Study as a whole: Sequencing yielded 150 million or so TRB reads, roughly 1.5 +/- 0.3 million per library.

All CD8+ T cell subsets were sorted in triplicate at hundreds of thousands of cells each. General study findings and limits: Sequencing showed both naive subsets with comparably high diversity, and memory CD8+ cells much lower. TRB CDR3 hydrophobicity was greater in CXCR3-positive naive cells than in CXCR3-negative naive cells.

In preparing the TRB cDNA libraries, 5' RACE with UMI labels was used. Following a re-call of the 5' RACE reads, TCRdb has one entry per CDR3 protein and lacks DNA. Here the sample table reports roughly 99,000 distinct CDR3 sequences. This chain connects TRBV20-1 to TRBJ2-2; lacking DNA, the TRBD2 call made by TCRdb goes unchecked. This TCR was sampled from a human donor in good health. Some clones in this sample may be carry-over from other donors' samples. Specimen: naive CXCR3+ CD8+ T cells from blood. Described subset: CD45RO-CCR7+CD27+CD95- naive CD8+ T cells expressing CXCR3 (TNR3+). CDR3 region: CSARPETEYTGELFF.